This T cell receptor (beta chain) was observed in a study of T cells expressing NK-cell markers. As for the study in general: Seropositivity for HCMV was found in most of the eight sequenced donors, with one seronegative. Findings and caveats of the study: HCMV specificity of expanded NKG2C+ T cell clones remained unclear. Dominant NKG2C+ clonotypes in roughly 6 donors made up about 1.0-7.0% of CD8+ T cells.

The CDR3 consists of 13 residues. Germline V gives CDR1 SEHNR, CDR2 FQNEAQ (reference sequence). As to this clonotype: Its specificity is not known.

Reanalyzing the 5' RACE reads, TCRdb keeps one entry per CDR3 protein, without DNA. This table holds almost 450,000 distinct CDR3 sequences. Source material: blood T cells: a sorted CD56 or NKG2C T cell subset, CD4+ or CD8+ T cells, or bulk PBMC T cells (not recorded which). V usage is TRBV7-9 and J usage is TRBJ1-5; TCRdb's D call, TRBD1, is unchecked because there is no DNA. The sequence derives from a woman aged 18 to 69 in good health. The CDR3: CASSRTGDQPQHF.